This is a list of T cell receptor beta chains from one sample in a study of shared clonotypes between healthy human individuals. The data were produced by immunoSEQ multiplex PCR, yet TCRdb's version contains in-frame clones alone and is incomplete. The table records some 580,000 clones, nearly 98% of them present only once. The sample was naive CD8+ T cells sorted from blood. These receptors came from a man aged 30 to 45 in good health. Each CDR3 is given with its conserved first and last residue. D genes are given only for firm matches. Not every row has a clone size; where given, it reads once, few, many or a size class.

d_gene,abundance,j_gene,v_gene,CDR3nt,CDR3aa
TRBD1,-,TRBJ2-4,TRBV2,TGTGCCAGCTATCCCAGGACAGGGGAAGGCATTCAGTACTTC,CASYPRTGEGIQYF
TRBD1,-,TRBJ2-7,TRBV5-1,TGCGCCAGCAACTTGGGACAGGGGAGCCCAAGGAGCGGGGCTTCCTACGAGCAGTACTTC,CASNLGQGSPRSGASYEQYF
TRBD2,-,TRBJ2-1,TRBV19,TGTGCCAGTACCCTCGGGGGGAGCTCCTACAATGAGCAGTTCTTC,CASTLGGSSYNEQFF
-,-,TRBJ1-1,TRBV19,TGTGCCAGTAGCCGGAGCACTGAAGCTTTCTTT,CASSRSTEAFF
TRBD2,-,TRBJ2-3,TRBV7-9,TGTGCCAGCAGCTCGATACTAGCGGGAGGACTCACAGATACGCAGTATTTT,CASSSILAGGLTDTQYF
-,-,TRBJ2-2,TRBV27,TGTGCCAGCAGCCCTTCCAGGGAGAGATTGAGCACCGGGGAGCTGTTTTTT,CASSPSRERLSTGELFF
-,-,TRBJ2-1,TRBV9,TGTGCCAGCAGCGTTGCGTGGGGGGGCCGGTACAATGAGCAGTTCTTC,CASSVAWGGRYNEQFF
-,-,TRBJ1-2,TRBV14,TGTGCCAGCAGCCAAGAATACGTCGGGAACGGCTACACCTTC,CASSQEYVGNGYTF
-,-,TRBJ2-3,TRBV29-1,TGCAGCGGCCAGACAGATACGCAGTATTTT,CSGQTDTQYF
TRBD2,-,TRBJ2-3,TRBV7-6,TGTGCCAGCAGCTTAGCCACGGGACTAGCGCCAGATACGCAGTATTTT,CASSLATGLAPDTQYF
TRBD2,once,TRBJ2-4,TRBV9,TGTGCCAGCAGCGACCAGGGACTAGCCGAAAACATTCAGTACTTC,CASSDQGLAENIQYF
TRBD2,-,TRBJ2-1,TRBV4-1,TGCGCCACCAGGACTAGCGGGAGTGGTGAGCAGTTCTTC,CATRTSGSGEQFF
-,-,TRBJ2-7,TRBV9,TGTGCCAGCAGCGTAGAAGGAACACAAGAGCAGTACTTC,CASSVEGTQEQYF
TRBD2,-,TRBJ2-3,TRBV11-2,TGTGCCAGCAGAACCCGGAGCGGGAGTGCCGCAGATACGCAGTATTTT,CASRTRSGSAADTQYF
-,-,TRBJ2-7,TRBV7-9,TGTGCCAGCCAGGGGCCCGAAGGCGAGCAGTACTTC,CASQGPEGEQYF
-,-,TRBJ2-1,TRBV7-7,TGTGCTAGCAGCTCACGGCCGGGGCCTCCTAACAATGAGCAGTTCTTC,CASSSRPGPPNNEQFF
-,-,TRBJ2-7,TRBV27,TGTGCCAGCAGTTTGACCGCATCCCACGAGCAGTACTTC,CASSLTASHEQYF
-,-,TRBJ2-3,TRBV9,TGTGCCAGCAGCTCCTGGACCAACACAGATACGCAGTATTTT,CASSSWTNTDTQYF
TRBD2,-,TRBJ2-3,TRBV7-9,TGTGCCAGCAGCTTAATCGGGAGGAAGTCCCTAGATACGCAGTATTTT,CASSLIGRKSLDTQYF
TRBD2,-,TRBJ2-7,TRBV5-4,TGTGCCAGCAGCTACCCGGCGGGAGACAGCTCCTACGAGCAGTACTTC,CASSYPAGDSSYEQYF
TRBD1,-,TRBJ1-2,TRBV2,TGTGCCAGCAGTCCTAGACAGGGAGGCGGGCATGGCTACACCTTC,CASSPRQGGGHGYTF
-,-,TRBJ1-2,TRBV28,TGTGCCAGCAGTTTATTTGGGGGAGACTATGGCTACACCTTC,CASSLFGGDYGYTF
TRBD1,once,TRBJ2-5,TRBV29-1,TGCAGCCTTCGCCAGGGGGCCCCGGGGGAGACCCAGTACTTC,CSLRQGAPGETQYF
-,-,TRBJ2-7,TRBV7-2,TGTGCCAGCAGCTTAGCGGGAGGCTTCGAGCAGTACTTC,CASSLAGGFEQYF
-,-,TRBJ1-3,TRBV9,TGTGCCAGCAGCGTAGGCGGGGCCGGTGGAAACACCATATATTTT,CASSVGGAGGNTIYF
-,-,TRBJ1-1,TRBV11-2,TGTGCCAGCAGCTTCGGATCAATGAACACTGAAGCTTTCTTT,CASSFGSMNTEAFF
-,-,TRBJ1-2,TRBV4-1,TGCGCCAGCAGCCCAGGCAGACCAAACTATGGCTACACCTTC,CASSPGRPNYGYTF
TRBD1,-,TRBJ1-3,TRBV28,TGTGCCAGCAGTAAAACCCGACCGGGCAGGGGGCCTTCTGGAAACACCATATATTTT,CASSKTRPGRGPSGNTIYF
-,-,TRBJ2-7,TRBV7-9,TGTGCCAGCGAAGGGGGGGAGCAGTACTTC,CASEGGEQYF
TRBD1,-,TRBJ2-7,TRBV7-6,TGTGCCAGCAGCTTTGGGACAGGGTTCTCCTACGAGCAGTACTTC,CASSFGTGFSYEQYF
TRBD1,-,TRBJ1-2,TRBV4-1,TGCGCCAGCACAGATCCCGGGACAGTCTATGGCTACACCTTC,CASTDPGTVYGYTF
TRBD2,-,TRBJ2-7,TRBV27,TGTGCCAGCAGCGAAATAGGACTAGCAGCCGAGCAGTACTTC,CASSEIGLAAEQYF
TRBD2,-,TRBJ2-1,TRBV27,TGTGCCAGCAGTTTAGGTGGACTGGCGGGAGGGTATGAGCAGTTCTTC,CASSLGGLAGGYEQFF
TRBD1,-,TRBJ2-3,TRBV4-2,TGTGCCAGCAGCCAAGAGAGGTTAGTGGACAGGGTCACAGATACGCAGTATTTT,CASSQERLVDRVTDTQYF
TRBD1,-,TRBJ2-1,TRBV14,TGTGCCAGCAGCCCAAAACAGGGGACGGTTGGGTCCAATGAGCAGTTCTTC,CASSPKQGTVGSNEQFF
TRBD1,-,TRBJ1-6,TRBV28,TGTGCCAGCAGCGGACAGGGGGCAAATAATTCACCCCTCCACTTT,CASSGQGANNSPLHF
TRBD2,-,TRBJ2-3,TRBV29-1,TGCAGCGCAAGGACTAGCGGGAGCCCCACAGATACGCAGTATTTT,CSARTSGSPTDTQYF
TRBD2,-,TRBJ2-1,TRBV13,TGTGCCAGCAGCTTAGAGAGTAATAGGGCTAGCGGCAACAATGAGCAGTTCTTC,CASSLESNRASGNNEQFF
-,once,TRBJ2-7,TRBV27,TGTGCCAGCAGTAGTTTTGGACTCTACGAGCAGTACTTC,CASSSFGLYEQYF
-,-,TRBJ1-2,TRBV7-3,TGTGCCAGCAGGGACCCGCGGACAGCCTATGGCTACACCTTC,CASRDPRTAYGYTF
-,-,TRBJ1-2,TRBV6-6,TGTGCCAGCAGACTAGGTTTCGGGGGGGATGGCTACACCTTC,CASRLGFGGDGYTF